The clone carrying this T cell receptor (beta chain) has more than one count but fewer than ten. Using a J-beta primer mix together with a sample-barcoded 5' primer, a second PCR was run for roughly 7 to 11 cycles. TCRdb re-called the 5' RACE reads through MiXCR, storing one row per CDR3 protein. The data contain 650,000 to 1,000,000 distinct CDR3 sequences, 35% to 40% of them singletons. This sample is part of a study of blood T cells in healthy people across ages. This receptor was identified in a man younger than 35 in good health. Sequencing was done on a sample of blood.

CDR3 DNA: TGTGCCACCTCGGCCGGGGAGACCTATGGCTACACCTTC. Translation: CATSAGETYGYTF. The chain employs TRBV12-3 or TRBV12-4 and TRBJ1-2; D unclear. The CDR3 consists of 13 residues. Trimming took off 10 bases at V and 4 bases at J, with 16 bases between the two ends.